The rows below give T cell receptor beta chains drawn from one sample of a study of blood T cell repertoires in COVID-19. Sequenced by immunoSEQ multiplex PCR; TCRdb stores in-frame clones only, minus some. The sample lists 150,000 or so clones, more than 85% occurring once. What was sequenced was PBMCs or T cells enriched from blood (not recorded which). Receptors were obtained from a woman in her fifties or sixties who had recovered from COVID-19. CDR3s include the opening cysteine and the closing phenylalanine or tryptophan. A D gene is named only where the DNA matches it firmly. Rows give clone size only sometimes, using once, few, many, or a class for an expanded clone.

cdr3_aa,cdr3_length,j_call,clone_size,v_call,d_call
CASSWTGDGYTF,12,TRBJ1-2,NA,TRBV12-3/TRBV12-4,TRBD1
CASSSPPVAGGTMSAKNIQYF,21,TRBJ2-4,NA,TRBV2,TRBD2
CASSFPSGRANEQFF,15,TRBJ2-1,NA,TRBV7-2,TRBD2
CASSLRGQGNQPQHF,15,TRBJ1-5,few,TRBV5-6,TRBD1
CAINPSGPSYEQYF,14,TRBJ2-7,NA,TRBV10-3,TRBD2
CASSIQGGNTEAFF,14,TRBJ1-1,NA,TRBV19,NA
CASSPSGTSTDTQYF,15,TRBJ2-3,NA,TRBV7-2,NA
CASSRRQDQGYTF,13,TRBJ1-2,NA,TRBV7-9,NA
CASSLGIAYEQYF,13,TRBJ2-7,NA,TRBV7-2,NA
CASSPGNRDRGAPLHF,16,TRBJ1-6,NA,TRBV18,TRBD1
CASSPDRGGNTIYF,14,TRBJ1-3,few,TRBV7-8,TRBD1
CASSWGTGGTEAFF,14,TRBJ1-1,NA,TRBV6-2/TRBV6-3,NA
CAGCSDRGSQETQYF,15,TRBJ2-5,NA,TRBV19,TRBD1
CASSFSSGRFEQYF,14,TRBJ2-7,NA,TRBV27,TRBD2
CASSLGQGESPLHF,14,TRBJ1-6,NA,TRBV7-9,NA
CASSYRGAGGDTQYF,15,TRBJ2-3,NA,TRBV6-2/TRBV6-3,NA
CASSILSSGTSNYNEQFF,18,TRBJ2-1,NA,TRBV19,TRBD2
CASSQGQGVETQYF,14,TRBJ2-5,NA,TRBV3-1/TRBV3-2,NA
CASSQGDTNTGELFF,15,TRBJ2-2,NA,TRBV3-1/TRBV3-2,NA
CAISEDRYNEQFF,13,TRBJ2-1,NA,TRBV10-3,NA